The rows below give T cell receptor beta chains drawn from one sample of a study of shared clonotypes between healthy human individuals. Repertoires were generated with immunoSEQ multiplex PCR, while TCRdb's copy carries only in-frame clones and drops some. This table has some 470,000 clones, about 79% appearing once. Sequencing was done on a sample of PBMCs. The receptors stem from a middle-aged woman in good health. Some clones in this sample may be carry-over from other donors' samples. CDR3s include the opening cysteine and the closing phenylalanine or tryptophan. The D gene is left open where the match is weak. For some rows the clone size is stated as once, few or many, or as a class when expanded; others skip it.

TRBD2	NA	TRBJ2-1	TRBV19	CASSISPLRELGRGSHNEQFF	TGTGCCAGTAGTATATCCCCTTTGCGGGAGCTCGGCCGCGGTTCCCACAATGAGCAGTTCTTC
TRBD1	NA	TRBJ1-3	TRBV19	CASSWGTGSGNTIYF	TGTGCCAGTAGTTGGGGGACAGGCTCTGGAAACACCATATATTTT
TRBD1	NA	TRBJ2-7	TRBV7-2	CASSLDRRYEQYF	TGTGCCAGCAGCTTGGACAGGAGGTACGAGCAGTACTTC
TRBD2	NA	TRBJ2-3	TRBV30	CAFIAGGPVGDTQYF	TGTGCCTTCATAGCGGGAGGGCCGGTAGGAGATACGCAGTATTTT
NA	NA	TRBJ1-4	TRBV6-1	CASTQGSPGQKLFF	TGTGCCAGCACTCAGGGGTCCCCTGGCCAAAAACTGTTTTTT
NA	NA	TRBJ2-7	TRBV30	CAWRDQGEQYF	TGTGCCTGGAGAGACCAGGGGGAGCAGTACTTC
TRBD1	NA	TRBJ2-2	TRBV30	CAWSVLGTVNTGELFF	TGTGCCTGGAGTGTACTCGGGACAGTAAACACCGGGGAGCTGTTTTTT
TRBD2	NA	TRBJ2-1	TRBV11-2	CASSPTSGRSNEQFF	TGTGCCAGCAGCCCTACTAGCGGGAGGTCGAATGAGCAGTTCTTC
NA	NA	TRBJ1-2	TRBV5-3	CARSLPGLYGYTF	TGTGCCAGAAGCCTGCCAGGGCTCTATGGCTACACCTTC
NA	few	TRBJ2-2	TRBV4-1	CASSHYGQNTGELFF	TGCGCCAGCAGCCACTATGGACAGAACACCGGGGAGCTGTTTTTT
NA	NA	TRBJ2-3	TRBV27	CASSLVGADTQYF	TGTGCCAGCAGTTTAGTGGGGGCAGATACGCAGTATTTT
NA	NA	TRBJ1-1	TRBV7-8	CASSLGGGFYTEAFF	TGTGCCAGCAGTTTAGGGGGGGGGTTCTACACTGAAGCTTTCTTT
NA	NA	TRBJ2-7	TRBV29-1	CSVVEAGSYEQYF	TGCAGCGTTGTGGAGGCAGGCTCCTACGAGCAGTACTTC
NA	few	TRBJ1-5	TRBV7-2	CASSSIHNQPQHF	TGTGCCAGCAGCTCGATACACAATCAGCCCCAGCATTTT
NA	NA	TRBJ2-2	TRBV6-5	CASSYWVTGELFF	TGTGCCAGCAGTTATTGGGTCACCGGGGAGCTGTTTTTT
TRBD2	NA	TRBJ2-3	TRBV19	CASKLAGHTDTQYF	TGTGCCAGTAAACTAGCGGGCCACACAGATACGCAGTATTTT
NA	NA	TRBJ1-1	TRBV5-6	CASSLVDGATEAFF	TGTGCCAGCAGCTTGGTGGATGGTGCCACTGAAGCTTTCTTT
NA	few	TRBJ2-1	TRBV18	CASSPPGWITYNEQFF	TGTGCCAGCTCACCACCAGGGTGGATAACCTACAATGAGCAGTTCTTC
NA	NA	TRBJ2-7	TRBV11-3	CASSLDGEQYF	TGTGCCAGCAGCTTAGATGGCGAGCAGTACTTC
TRBD2	NA	TRBJ2-7	TRBV27	CASPTSGRARGEQYF	TGTGCCAGCCCGACTAGCGGGAGGGCCAGAGGGGAGCAGTACTTC
NA	NA	TRBJ1-5	TRBV7-8	CASSLAIGEGGQPQHF	TGTGCCAGCAGCTTAGCAATAGGGGAAGGAGGCCAGCCCCAGCATTTT
TRBD2	few	TRBJ2-1	TRBV2	CASSEARTSGNEQFF	TGTGCCAGCAGTGAAGCCCGGACTAGCGGCAATGAGCAGTTCTTC
TRBD2	NA	TRBJ2-5	TRBV19	CASSRGLAGPQETQYF	TGTGCCAGTAGTAGGGGACTAGCGGGCCCCCAAGAGACCCAGTACTTC
TRBD2	NA	TRBJ2-5	TRBV7-2	CASSLGAGGETQYF	TGTGCCAGCAGCTTAGGGGCGGGAGGAGAGACCCAGTACTTC
TRBD2	many	TRBJ2-7	TRBV4-2	CASSPHPTTSGIEQYF	TGTGCCAGCAGCCCACACCCAACGACTAGCGGGATCGAGCAGTACTTC
TRBD2	NA	TRBJ2-1	TRBV5-4	CASNHRTSGSTDEQFF	TGTGCCAGCAACCATAGGACTAGCGGGAGTACGGATGAGCAGTTCTTC
TRBD2	NA	TRBJ2-2	TRBV9	CASSITSGAVGELFF	TGTGCCAGCAGCATCACTAGCGGAGCGGTCGGGGAGCTGTTTTTT
NA	NA	TRBJ1-1	TRBV4-1	CASSQDVLMMNTEAFF	TGCGCCAGCAGCCAAGACGTCCTAATGATGAACACTGAAGCTTTCTTT
NA	NA	TRBJ1-2	TRBV5-1	CASSSVLGQANYGYTF	TGCGCCAGCAGCTCCGTATTGGGGCAAGCTAACTATGGCTACACCTTC
NA	NA	TRBJ1-2	TRBV5-1	CASSPTGLDGYTF	TGCGCCAGCAGCCCTACAGGGTTGGATGGCTACACCTTC
NA	few	TRBJ2-1	TRBV7-9	CASSLVREKQFF	TGTGCCAGCAGCTTAGTCCGGGAGAAGCAGTTCTTC
NA	NA	TRBJ1-1	TRBV29-1	CSAKAGGGGTEAFF	TGCAGCGCTAAAGCTGGGGGCGGGGGCACTGAAGCTTTCTTT
TRBD2	NA	TRBJ2-7	TRBV15	CATSRGPPGLAGGRHYEQYF	TGTGCCACCAGCAGAGGGCCGCCGGGACTAGCGGGAGGGAGACATTACGAGCAGTACTTC
TRBD2	NA	TRBJ2-1	TRBV6-5	CASWTTSRIHEQFF	TGTGCCAGCTGGACGACTAGCAGGATCCATGAGCAGTTCTTC
NA	NA	TRBJ1-2	TRBV28	CASNEGKGTNYGYTF	TGTGCCAGCAACGAGGGGAAGGGGACTAACTATGGCTACACCTTC
NA	NA	TRBJ2-3	TRBV6-1	CASRGTTDTQYF	TGTGCCAGCAGAGGGACCACAGATACGCAGTATTTT
TRBD2	NA	TRBJ2-1	TRBV15	CATSRELAGVGNEQFF	TGTGCCACCAGCAGGGAACTAGCGGGAGTAGGCAATGAGCAGTTCTTC
NA	many	TRBJ2-5	TRBV5-1	CASKGETQYF	TGCGCCAGCAAGGGGGAGACCCAGTACTTC
TRBD1	NA	TRBJ1-1	TRBV2	CASIEGAGAKTEAFF	TGTGCCAGCATCGAGGGGGCAGGGGCGAAGACTGAAGCTTTCTTT
NA	NA	TRBJ2-7	TRBV30	CAWSPGHQDEQYF	TGTGCCTGGAGTCCAGGACATCAAGACGAGCAGTACTTC
NA	NA	TRBJ2-3	TRBV7-8	CASSPSAGTDTQYF	TGTGCCAGCAGCCCGTCTGCGGGCACAGATACGCAGTATTTT
NA	NA	TRBJ2-1	TRBV5-1	CASSSDLGRPSGQFF	TGCGCCAGCAGCTCGGACCTGGGCCGACCCTCGGGGCAGTTCTTC
NA	few	TRBJ2-1	TRBV9	CASSVAGGATNEQFF	TGTGCCAGCAGCGTAGCAGGGGGGGCTACAAATGAGCAGTTCTTC
NA	NA	TRBJ1-2	TRBV27	CASSLTGDSPYGYTF	TGTGCCAGCAGTTTAACGGGGGATTCTCCCTATGGCTACACCTTC
NA	NA	TRBJ1-3	TRBV27	CASSPDRRGPHSGNTIYF	TGTGCCAGCAGTCCGGACCGGCGGGGGCCACACTCTGGAAACACCATATATTTT